The 18 T cell receptor beta chains reported below all come from one sample, sequenced in a study of blood T cell repertoires in COVID-19. This table comes from immunoSEQ multiplex PCR, and its TCRdb copy is limited to in-frame clones, with some not included. The table has about 320,000 clones, about 86% seen once. Sequenced sample: peripheral blood. These receptors originate from a woman in her 50s with acute or convalescent COVID-19.

V gene TRBV19 combines with J gene TRBJ1-5, with D unresolved. This CDR3 is 12 amino acids long. V lost 7 bases to trimming and J lost 2 bases, with 6 bases between them. The V gene's germline CDR1 is LNHDA and CDR2 SQIVND (reference sequence). The CDR3 loop reads CASTFGNQPQHF. CDR3 coding DNA: TGTGCCAGTACCTTCGGCAATCAGCCCCAGCATTTT.

The chain uses TRBV5-4 and TRBJ1-2; the match to TRBD1 covers 7 bases. CDR3 size: 16 residues. Germline CDR1 SGHNT, CDR2 YYREEE (reference sequence). The V gene end was trimmed by 5 bases and the J gene end by 5 bases; junction bases not matched to a gene: 15. CDR3 sequence: CASRPRGGTGEYGYTF. The CDR3 bases are TGTGCCAGCAGACCCCGCGGAGGCACAGGGGAATATGGCTACACCTTC.

This chain's CDR3 is CASSRSGGGSLNTEAFF. The CDR3 DNA is TGTGCCAGCAGCCGGTCGGGAGGGGGGAGCTTGAACACTGAAGCTTTCTTT. The chain carries TRBV3-1 (or the pseudogene TRBV3-2) and TRBJ1-1, with a tentative D call TRBD1 (6 bases). The V gene lost 4 bases and the J gene lost 0 bases, with 18 bases spanning the gap. The V gene's germline CDR1 is LGHDT and CDR2 YNNKEL (reference sequence). The CDR3 is made up of 17 amino acids.

The chain carries TRBV19 and TRBJ1-1, with D perhaps TRBD1 (6 bases). The CDR3 is 13 amino acids. Trimming removed 3 bases from V and 4 bases from J, with 9 bases in between. The germline CDR1 and CDR2 sequences are LNHDA and SQIVND (reference sequence). The CDR3 nucleotides are TGTGCCAGTAGTATCCAGGGGAGCACTGAAGCTTTCTTT. Translated, it gives CASSIQGSTEAFF. Full variable domain (remainder filled in from reference TRBV19 and TRBJ1-1): DGGITQSPKYLFRKEGQNVTLSCEQNLNHDAMYWYRQDPGQGLRLIYYSQIVNDFQKGDIAEGYSVSREKKESFPLTVTSAQKNPTAFYLCASSIQGSTEAFFGQGTRLTVV.

This chain connects TRBV6-5 to TRBJ1-2; tentatively, D is TRBD1 (5 bases). Trimming removed 0 bases at V and 2 bases at J, with 10 bases between. This CDR3 comprises 15 residues. CDR1 and CDR2 from the germline V gene are MNHEY and SVGAGI. This CDR3 is CASSYSNRGNYGYTF. Written as DNA, the CDR3 is TGTGCCAGCAGTTACTCGAATCGGGGGAACTATGGCTACACCTTC.

The chain has TRBV30 and TRBJ2-2, with D possibly being TRBD1 (6 bases). Germline CDR1 and CDR2: GTSNPN and SVGIG (reference sequence). This CDR3 contains 14 residues. V lost 3 bases to trimming and J lost 2 bases, with 10 bases between them. CDR3 in amino acids: CAWSRDINTGELFF. DNA of the CDR3: TGTGCCTGGAGCCGGGACATCAACACCGGGGAGCTGTTTTTT.

V and J are TRBV5-1 and TRBJ1-1; 10 bases fit TRBD1. The V and J ends lost 5 bases and 5 bases, in that order; junction bases with no gene match: 6. The CDR3 is 14 amino acids. Germline V gives CDR1 SGHRS, CDR2 YFSETQ. The DNA of the CDR3 is TGCGCCAGCAGTTCGACAGGGGGCAGGACTGAAGCTTTCTTT. Amino acids: CASSSTGGRTEAFF.

This clone was seen a single time. The chain has TRBV18 and TRBJ1-6; tentatively, D is TRBD1 (6 bases). Trimming left V 3 bases short and J 9 bases short, with 12 bases between. The length of the CDR3 is 14 residues. Germline CDR1 reads KGHSH; CDR2 reads LQKENI. The CDR3 reads CASSPNRDRSPLHF. In nucleotides, the CDR3 is TGTGCCAGCTCACCGAACAGGGACCGTTCACCCCTCCACTTT.

This clone was detected a few times. The chain links TRBV7-9 to TRBJ2-7; D might be TRBD2 (5 bases). Trimming shortened V by 0 bases and J by 7 bases, and 16 bases separated the two germline ends. Germline CDR1 SEHNR, CDR2 FQNEAQ (reference sequence). The CDR3 loop spans 15 amino acids. CDR3 amino acids: CASSLAQLVSFEQYF. The DNA of the CDR3 is TGTGCCAGCAGCTTAGCGCAACTAGTCTCGTTTGAGCAGTACTTC.

This clone showed up just a few times. The genes are TRBV7-2 and TRBJ1-2; D call uncertain. In germline, CDR1 is SGHTA, CDR2 FQGNSA. This CDR3 is built from 12 residues. Trimming removed 2 bases from V and 7 bases from J, with 8 bases in between. The CDR3: CASSLLFRGYTF. The CDR3 bases are TGTGCCAGCAGCTTACTATTTCGTGGCTACACCTTC.

The V and J genes are TRBV6-5 and TRBJ2-3, with 9 bases identical to TRBD1. The ends lost 4 bases at V and 3 bases at J; junction bases unmatched: 8. The CDR3 runs 16 residues. Germline lookup yields CDR1 MNHEY and CDR2 SVGAGI. Written as DNA, the CDR3 is TGTGCCAGCAGTTTCACCGGGACAGGGTCAACAGATACGCAGTATTTT. This codes for CASSFTGTGSTDTQYF.

V gene TRBV10-2 combines with J gene TRBJ2-1; the D gene is possibly TRBD1 (6 bases). Germline assignment: CDR1 WSHSY and CDR2 SAAADI. The germline V and J ends were trimmed by 1 base and 3 bases, with 7 bases remaining between them. The CDR3 is 14 amino acids. The CDR3: CASSEWTDYNEQFF. The CDR3 bases are TGCGCCAGCAGTGAGTGGACAGACTACAATGAGCAGTTCTTC.

The V and J genes are TRBV6-2 or TRBV6-3 and TRBJ2-1, with a tentative D call TRBD2 (6 bases). The ends were cut back, 2 bases at V and 9 bases at J, with 17 bases in the middle. CDR1 and CDR2 from the germline V gene are MNHEY and SVGEGT. The CDR3 is 15 residues long. Written as DNA, the CDR3 is TGTGCCAGCAGTTACCGTGGAGGGGCCTGGGGTGAGCAGTTCTTC. The encoded protein is CASSYRGGAWGEQFF.

The table lists this clone with a few counts. This sequence joins TRBV12-5 and TRBJ2-1; D not resolved. Per germline, CDR1 LGHNT and CDR2 FRNRAP. This CDR3 region has 15 residues. V was cut by 2 bases and J by 9 bases, with 17 bases left in between. Written as DNA, the CDR3 is TGTGCTAGTGGTTTGCTCGGGTCCTACCCCGGTGAGCAGTTCTTC. It is translated as CASGLLGSYPGEQFF.

V usage is TRBV9 and J usage is TRBJ2-7; 8 bases are shared with TRBD1. The CDR3 runs 15 residues. Trimming cost V 4 bases and J 5 bases; bases outside gene matches: 11. The germline V gene has CDR1 SGDLS and CDR2 YYNGEE. The CDR3 bases are TGTGCCAGCAGCAGTAGTTCCCAGGGGGCGAACGAGCAGTACTTC. Protein product: CASSSSSQGANEQYF.

The chain is built from TRBV6-5 and TRBJ1-2; D may be TRBD1 (6 bases). The CDR3 runs 14 residues. Germline CDR1 reads MNHEY; CDR2 reads SVGAGI. The V end was cut by 6 bases, the J end by 3 bases, with 14 bases between. CDR3 DNA sequence: TGTGCCAGCAGAGCCAGGACAGCAGACTATGGCTACACCTTC. Amino acids: CASRARTADYGYTF.

The J gene is TRBJ1-1, the V gene TRBV3-1 (or the pseudogene TRBV3-2); 7 bases are shared with TRBD1. Trimming cost V 7 bases and J 1 base; bases outside gene matches: 6. The germline gives CDR1 LGHDT, CDR2 YNNKEL (reference sequence). The CDR3 runs to 14 residues. This CDR3 is CASTRQGPNTEAFF. DNA for the CDR3: TGTGCCAGCACCAGACAGGGCCCGAACACTGAAGCTTTCTTT.

This clone was seen more than once but under ten times. Other DNA sequences from this sample encode an identical CDR3 as well. The chain joins TRBV18 to TRBJ1-1; a weak D match, TRBD1 (5 bases). Trimming shortened V by 6 bases and J by 1 base, and 9 bases separated the two germline ends. Germline CDR1 reads KGHSH; CDR2 reads LQKENI. This CDR3 contains 13 residues. CDR3 DNA sequence: TGTGCCAGCTCCCCCGGACAGAACACTGAAGCTTTCTTT. Amino acids: CASSPGQNTEAFF. The full variable domain, rest sourced from reference TRBV18 and TRBJ1-1, is NAGVMQNPRHLVRRRGQEARLRCSPMKGHSHVYWYRQLPEEGLKFMVYLQKENIIDESGMPKERFSAEFPKEGPSILRIQQVVRGDSAAYFCASSPGQNTEAFFGQGTRLTVV.